The following is a T cell receptor (beta chain) sequence with its context. This specimen belongs to a study of blood T cell repertoires in COVID-19. Study overall: The United States, Italy and Spain supplied acute and convalescent COVID-19 samples.

Deletions cut 0 bases from V and 7 bases from J, with 19 bases between. This CDR3 spans 17 amino acids. Germline V gene lookup returns CDR1 LNHNV and CDR2 YYDKDF (reference sequence). As originally analysed: How many nucleated cells were present was estimated from reference gene primer amplification. The repertoire was sequenced with immunoSEQ multiplex PCR; TCRdb's copy has only in-frame clones and lacks some. V, J and clone size were drawn from that table, and D and trimming were deduced from the DNA. The sample contains about 290,000 clones, roughly 91% of which appear only once. Enrolment of Seattle patients took place during active infection, and they were followed longitudinally.

Sequenced material: peripheral blood. The TCR originated in a woman aged 25-40 years with COVID-19, enrolled during active disease. V gene TRBV15 combines with J gene TRBJ1-5, with D possibly matching TRBD1 (6 bases). The CDR3 spells CATSRDLETGLRQPQHF. The CDR3 DNA reads as TGTGCCACCAGCAGAGATCTTGAAACAGGGCTGCGGCAGCCCCAGCATTTT.